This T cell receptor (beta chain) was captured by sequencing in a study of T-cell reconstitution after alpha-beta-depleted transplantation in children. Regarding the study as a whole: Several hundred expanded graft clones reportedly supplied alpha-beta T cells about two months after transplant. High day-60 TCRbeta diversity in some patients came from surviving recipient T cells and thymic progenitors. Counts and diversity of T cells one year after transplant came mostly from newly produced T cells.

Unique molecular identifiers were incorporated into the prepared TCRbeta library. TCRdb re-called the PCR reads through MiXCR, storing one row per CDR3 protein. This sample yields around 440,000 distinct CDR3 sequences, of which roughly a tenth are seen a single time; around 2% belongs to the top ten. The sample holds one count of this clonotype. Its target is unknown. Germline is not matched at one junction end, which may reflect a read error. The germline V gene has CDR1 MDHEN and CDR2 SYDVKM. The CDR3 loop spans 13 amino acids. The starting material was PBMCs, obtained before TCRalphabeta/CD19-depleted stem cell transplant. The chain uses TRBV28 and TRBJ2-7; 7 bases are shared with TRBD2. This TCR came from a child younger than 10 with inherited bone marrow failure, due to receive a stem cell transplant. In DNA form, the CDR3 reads TGTGCCCGCAGTCCGGGACTAACCTACGAGCAGTACTTC. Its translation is CARSPGLTYEQYF.